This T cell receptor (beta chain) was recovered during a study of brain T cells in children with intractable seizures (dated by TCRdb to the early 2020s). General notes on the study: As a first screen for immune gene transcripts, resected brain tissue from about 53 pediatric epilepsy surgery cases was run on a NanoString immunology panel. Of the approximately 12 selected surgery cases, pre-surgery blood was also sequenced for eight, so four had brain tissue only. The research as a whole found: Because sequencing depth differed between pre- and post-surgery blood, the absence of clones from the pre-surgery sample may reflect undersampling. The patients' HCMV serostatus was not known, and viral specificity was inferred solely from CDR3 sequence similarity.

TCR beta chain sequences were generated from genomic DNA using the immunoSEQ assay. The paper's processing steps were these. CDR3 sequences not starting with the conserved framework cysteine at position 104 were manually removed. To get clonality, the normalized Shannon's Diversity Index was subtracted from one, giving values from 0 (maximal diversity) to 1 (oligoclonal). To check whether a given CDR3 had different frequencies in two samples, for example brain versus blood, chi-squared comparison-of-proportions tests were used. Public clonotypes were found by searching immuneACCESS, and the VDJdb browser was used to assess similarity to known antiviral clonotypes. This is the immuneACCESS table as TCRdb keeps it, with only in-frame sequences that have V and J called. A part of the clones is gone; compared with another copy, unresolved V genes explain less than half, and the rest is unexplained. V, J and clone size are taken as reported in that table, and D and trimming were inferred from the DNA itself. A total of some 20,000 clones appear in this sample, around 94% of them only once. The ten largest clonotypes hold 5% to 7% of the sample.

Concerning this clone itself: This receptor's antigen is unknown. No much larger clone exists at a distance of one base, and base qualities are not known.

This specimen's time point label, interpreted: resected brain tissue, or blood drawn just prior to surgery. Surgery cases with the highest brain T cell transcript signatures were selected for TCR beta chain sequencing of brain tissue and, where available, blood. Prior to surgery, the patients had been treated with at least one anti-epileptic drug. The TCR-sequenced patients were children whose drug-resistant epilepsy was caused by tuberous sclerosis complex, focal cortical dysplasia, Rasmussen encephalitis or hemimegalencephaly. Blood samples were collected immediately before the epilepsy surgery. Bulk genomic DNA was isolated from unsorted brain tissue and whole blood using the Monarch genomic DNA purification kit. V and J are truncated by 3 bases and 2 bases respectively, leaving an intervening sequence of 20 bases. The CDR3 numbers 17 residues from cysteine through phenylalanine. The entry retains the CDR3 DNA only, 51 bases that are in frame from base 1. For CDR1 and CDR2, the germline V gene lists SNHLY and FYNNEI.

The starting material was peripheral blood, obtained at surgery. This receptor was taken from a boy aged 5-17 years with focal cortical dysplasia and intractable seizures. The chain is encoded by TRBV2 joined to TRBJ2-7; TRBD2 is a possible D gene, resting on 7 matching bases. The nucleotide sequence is TGTGCCAGCAGTGACCATTCGTTGGGCGGGGGCGCCTACGAGCAGTACTTC. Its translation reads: CASSDHSLGGGAYEQYF.